This T cell receptor beta chain was recovered during a study of blood T cells in healthy people across ages. Using a J-beta primer mix together with a sample-barcoded 5' primer, a second PCR was run for roughly 6 to 12 cycles. TCRdb itself ran the 5' RACE reads through MiXCR, one entry per CDR3 protein. The sample lists fewer than 800,000 distinct CDR3 sequences, about 32% seen once, with less than 20% in the top ten. Study results and caveats: Compared with aged donors, long-lived donors showed fewer expanded clones, suggesting selection. Among T cells, TCR beta diversity per million cells dropped roughly linearly as age rose.

The CDR3 length is 12 residues. Trimming removed 4 bases at V and 11 bases at J, with 10 bases between. Germline V gene data show CDR1 as SGHKS and CDR2 as YYEKEE (reference sequence). This clonotype was recorded many times. The antigen remains undetermined. What was sequenced was blood. The V gene is TRBV5-5, the J gene TRBJ1-6; D unresolved. This TCR was recovered from a woman older than 75 in good health. DNA for the CDR3: TGTGCCAGCAGCGACGGCGTTCCACCCCTCCACTTT. This sequence encodes CASSDGVPPLHF.